The 30 T cell receptor beta chains reported below all come from one sample, sequenced in a study of blood T cell repertoires in COVID-19. Here immunoSEQ multiplex PCR was the method, and the copy in TCRdb shows in-frame clones only, minus some. The table includes about 180,000 clones, 87% detected once. The sample consisted of PBMCs or T cells enriched from blood (not recorded which). These receptors originate from a human donor with acute COVID-19. The donor label of this sample is uncertain.

This rearrangement joins TRBV5-1 to TRBJ2-3, with 7 bases fitting TRBD2. J was trimmed by 1 base and V by 1 base; bases with no gene match: 0. CDR1 SGHRS and CDR2 YFSETQ come from the germline V gene. This CDR3 comprises 14 residues. The CDR3 DNA sequence: TGCGCCAGCAGCTTGCGGGGGGGCACAGATACGCAGTATTTT. As protein: CASSLRGGTDTQYF.

This clone has just one count. V and J are TRBV18 and TRBJ1-2, with unresolved D. The length of the CDR3 is 13 residues. CDR1 and CDR2 (germline): KGHSH, LQKENI. V lost 0 bases to trimming and J lost 4 bases, with 6 bases between them. The CDR3 is CASSPPTAYGYTF. CDR3 nucleotide sequence: TGTGCCAGCTCACCACCAACAGCCTATGGCTACACCTTC.

The J gene is TRBJ1-5, the V gene TRBV7-9, with 9 bases lining up with TRBD1. The germline CDR1 and CDR2 sequences are SEHNR and FQNEAQ (reference sequence). The CDR3 has 16 amino acids. Trimming removed 4 bases from V and 7 bases from J; junction bases left unmatched: 11. The CDR3 sequence: CASSSSSGQGRQPQHF. The CDR3 nucleotides read TGTGCCAGCAGCTCCAGTTCGGGACAGGGTCGACAGCCCCAGCATTTT.

V usage is TRBV30 and J usage is TRBJ1-1; TRBD1 matches at 8 bases. Germline CDR1 GTSNPN, CDR2 SVGIG (reference sequence). This CDR3 has 14 residues. After removal of 4 bases from V and 3 bases from J, the junction contained 7 bases not matched to a gene. CDR3 bases: TGTGCCTGGAAGTTTCCGGACAGGGACACTGAAGCTTTCTTT. As protein: CAWKFPDRDTEAFF. The full variable domain, its missing parts supplied by reference TRBV30 and TRBJ1-1, is SQTIHQWPATLVQPVGSPLSLECTVEGTSNPNLYWYRQAAGRGLQLLFYSVGIGQISSEVPQNLSASRPQDRQFILSSKKLLLSDSGFYLCAWKFPDRDTEAFFGQGTRLTVV.

The V gene is TRBV18, the J gene TRBJ1-2, with 7 nucleotides matching TRBD1. CDR1 and CDR2 from the germline V gene are KGHSH and LQKENI. The CDR3 spans 16 residues. The ends lost 0 bases at V and 2 bases at J; junction bases unmatched: 6. The CDR3 region is CASSPPGQWTNYGYTF. CDR3 DNA: TGTGCCAGCTCACCACCGGGACAGTGGACCAACTATGGCTACACCTTC.

The chain joins TRBV19 to TRBJ1-3, with 7 bases fitting TRBD1. Germline CDR1 LNHDA, CDR2 SQIVND (reference sequence). The ends lost 6 bases at V and 0 bases at J; junction bases unmatched: 11. The CDR3 consists of 17 residues. The CDR3 DNA follows: TGTGCCAGTAGCCGGACAGGCCTTACCAGCTCTGGAAACACCATATATTTT. As protein: CASSRTGLTSSGNTIYF.

The genes are TRBV12-3 or TRBV12-4 and TRBJ2-7, with TRBD1 identical over 8 bases. The CDR3 extends over 13 amino acids. Germline trimming cut 6 bases from V and 4 bases from J; bases unmatched to any gene: 5. The CDR3 coding sequence is TGTGCCAGCAGCCGACAGGGGCCTTACGAGCAGTACTTC. This encodes CASSRQGPYEQYF.

This chain links TRBV7-2 with TRBJ2-3; 8 positions match TRBD2. Germline CDR1 is SGHTA and CDR2 is FQGNSA. The junction had 14 bases not matched to a gene; V was cut back by 11 bases and J by 1 base. This CDR3 comprises 16 residues. CDR3 sequence reads: CAPPLGGGTGTDTQYF. The CDR3 DNA sequence: TGTGCCCCCCCCCTAGGCGGGGGGACGGGCACAGATACGCAGTATTTT.

V usage is TRBV7-9 and J usage is TRBJ2-5; D unclear. The CDR3 length is 12 residues. The germline V and J ends were trimmed by 4 bases and 5 bases, with 8 bases remaining between them. Germline CDR1 and CDR2: SEHNR and FQNEAQ (reference sequence). The CDR3 sequence is CASSSAGETQYF. CDR3 sequence (DNA): TGTGCCAGCAGCTCCGCCGGGGAGACCCAGTACTTC.

This rearrangement joins TRBV27 to TRBJ2-5; 7 bases fit TRBD1. Per the germline V gene, CDR1 is MNHEY and CDR2 is SMNVEV (reference sequence). J gave up 7 bases and V 2 bases, and 7 bases lay outside the gene matches. This CDR3 comprises 14 residues. The CDR3: CASSLRGPGVTQYF. In DNA, the CDR3 is TGTGCCAGCAGTTTAAGGGGGCCGGGCGTGACCCAGTACTTC.

This chain uses TRBV19 with TRBJ2-1, with 13 positions matching TRBD2. V shed 3 bases, J shed 7 bases, and the junction held 6 bases outside the gene matches. This CDR3 has 16 residues. Looked up from germline, CDR1 is LNHDA and CDR2 is SQIVND (reference sequence). CDR3 in amino acids: CASSMGGLAGTNEQFF. In DNA, the CDR3 is TGTGCCAGTAGTATGGGGGGACTAGCGGGAACTAATGAGCAGTTCTTC.

V gene TRBV29-1 combines with J gene TRBJ2-7; 12 nucleotides match TRBD1. Germline-derived CDR1 and CDR2 are SQVTM and ANQGSEA. The CDR3 is 14 amino acids. Trimming took 4 bases from V and 5 from J; bases not matched to a gene: 6. CDR3 coding DNA: TGCAGCGTTGGCGGGGACAGGGGGCTGGACGAGCAGTACTTC. Translated: CSVGGDRGLDEQYF.

This clone came up once. The chain recombines TRBV9 with TRBJ2-3; D call uncertain. Per the germline V gene, CDR1 is SGDLS and CDR2 is YYNGEE. V was clipped by 4 bases and J by 2 bases, with 2 bases between them. This CDR3 is built from 11 residues. The CDR3 bases are TGTGCCAGCAGCCACACAGATACGCAGTATTTT. Translation gives CASSHTDTQYF.

This clone was seen only a few times. CDR3 in amino acids: CASRSPKQPYF. The CDR3 region has the DNA TGTGCAAGTCGCTCGCCTAAACAGCCCTACTTC. The chain recombines TRBV12-2 with TRBJ2-7; the table's D call, TRBD1, was not checked against the DNA. TRBV12-2 is flagged as a pseudogene. The CDR3 has 11 amino acids.

The chain is built from TRBV18 and TRBJ2-7, with D possibly TRBD2 on 5 matching bases. CDR3 length equals 12 residues. Germline CDR1 KGHSH, CDR2 LQKENI. V was clipped by 3 bases and J by 4 bases, with 7 bases between them. This CDR3 is CASSPGGYEQYF. The CDR3, as DNA: TGTGCCAGCTCACCCGGAGGTTACGAGCAGTACTTC.

The chain has TRBV12-3 or TRBV12-4 and TRBJ1-1; perhaps TRBD1 as D (5 bases). This CDR3 contains 13 residues. Trimming shortened V by 4 bases and J by 3 bases, and 9 bases separated the two germline ends. The CDR3 nucleotides read TGTGCCAGCAGTTGGGGCAGGGACACTGAAGCTTTCTTT. Its protein product is CASSWGRDTEAFF.

This chain joins TRBV24-1 and TRBJ1-1; D is unresolved. The CDR3 contains 10 residues. V lost 9 bases to trimming and J lost 3 bases, with 4 bases between them. Germline V gene lookup returns CDR1 KGHDR and CDR2 SFDVKD. The CDR3 region has the DNA TGTGCCACCCGTTACACTGAAGCTTTCTTT. It codes for CATRYTEAFF.

This clone came up once. The genes are TRBV18 and TRBJ1-6; 7 bases line up with TRBD1. CDR1 is KGHSH, CDR2 LQKENI, per germline. V lost 3 bases to trimming and J lost 6 bases; unmatched junction nucleotides: 5. The CDR3 extends over 15 amino acids. The CDR3 DNA follows: TGTGCCAGCTCACCTAACGGACAGGTTAATTCACCCCTCCACTTT. Its translation is CASSPNGQVNSPLHF.

This clone was picked up a small number of times. CDR3: CAWRGDVAEQYF. The CDR3 bases are TGTGCCTGGAGAGGAGACGTCGCCGAGCAGTACTTC. The V and J genes are TRBV30 and TRBJ2-7, with D unresolved. The germline V and J ends were trimmed by 3 bases and 6 bases, with 12 bases remaining between them. The CDR3 runs 12 residues. Per germline, CDR1 GTSNPN and CDR2 SVGIG (reference sequence).

The chain joins TRBV30 to TRBJ2-7; no clear D gene. Trimming left V 1 base short and J 0 bases short, with 13 bases between. The CDR3 runs to 15 residues. From germline, CDR1 is GTSNPN and CDR2 SVGIG (reference sequence). CDR3 loop: CAWSGVTASSYEQYF. In DNA, the CDR3 is TGTGCCTGGAGTGGTGTAACCGCGAGCTCCTACGAGCAGTACTTC.

The chain links TRBV5-1 to TRBJ2-5, with a weak D call TRBD1 (6 bases). V gave up 4 bases and J gave up 5 bases, with 15 bases separating them. The CDR3 consists of 14 residues. Germline assignment: CDR1 SGHRS and CDR2 YFSETQ. The CDR3 coding sequence is TGCGCCAGCAGCATGGGGACACCTCGGGAGACCCAGTACTTC. It is translated as CASSMGTPRETQYF.

The chain has TRBV7-9 and TRBJ1-5, with a weak D call TRBD1 (6 bases). The CDR3 is made up of 15 amino acids. CDR1 is SEHNR and CDR2 is FQNEAQ in the germline V gene (reference sequence). The V and J ends lost 11 bases and 2 bases respectively, with 19 bases between them. The CDR3, as DNA: TGTGCCGTCAACACGGGGGGCCAGGGCAATCAGCCCCAGCATTTT. This encodes CAVNTGGQGNQPQHF. Filled out from reference TRBV7-9 and TRBJ1-5, the complete variable domain reads DTGVSQNPRHKITKRGQNVTFRCDPISEHNRLYWYRQTLGQGPEFLTYFQNEAQLEKSRLLSDRFSAERPKGSFSTLEIQRTEQGDSAMYLCAVNTGGQGNQPQHFGDGTRLSIL.

The chain is built from TRBV30 and TRBJ2-7; possibly TRBD2 for D (5 bases). The germline gives CDR1 GTSNPN, CDR2 SVGIG (reference sequence). The V end lost 0 bases, the J end lost 0 bases, and 12 bases lay between the germline ends. The CDR3 has 15 amino acids. CDR3 coding DNA: TGTGCCTGGAGTGTAGTAGGCGGGTACTCCTACGAGCAGTACTTC. This translates into CAWSVVGGYSYEQYF.

The table lists this clone with a count of one. The gene calls are TRBV30 and TRBJ1-1; D not resolved. The V gene's germline CDR1 is GTSNPN and CDR2 SVGIG (reference sequence). This CDR3 comprises 15 residues. V dropped 0 bases and J dropped 4 bases, with 15 bases sitting between them. For the CDR3, the DNA is TGTGCCTGGAGTGTAAGTACGGGGAGGACCACTGAAGCTTTCTTT. The encoded protein is CAWSVSTGRTTEAFF.

The chain joins TRBV4-3 to TRBJ2-7, with 9 bases fitting TRBD2. Trimming at V came to 1 base and at J to 10 bases, leaving 5 bases not matched to a gene. The CDR3 length is 13 residues. The germline V gene encodes CDR1 LGHNA and CDR2 YSLEER. In DNA, the CDR3 is TGCGCCAGCAGCCAAGGGATAGCGGGGGATCAGTACTTC. This codes for CASSQGIAGDQYF.

This chain joins TRBV14 and TRBJ1-1; D is possibly TRBD1 (5 bases). Trimming stripped 1 base from V and 1 base from J, with 16 bases between. The CDR3 runs 17 residues. The V gene's germline CDR1 is SGHDN and CDR2 FVKESK. In DNA form, the CDR3 reads TGTGCCAGCAGCCAAGTGCGGGGCCCACTGAGGAACACTGAAGCTTTCTTT. This encodes CASSQVRGPLRNTEAFF. The variable domain in full, with the rest retrieved from reference TRBV14 and TRBJ1-1, is EAGVTQFPSHSVIEKGQTVTLRCDPISGHDNLYWYRRVMGKEIKFLLHFVKESKQDESGMPNNRFLAERTGGTYSTLKVQPAELEDSGVYFCASSQVRGPLRNTEAFFGQGTRLTVV.

The genes are TRBV4-1 and TRBJ2-5, with 8 bases fitting TRBD2. CDR3 length: 17 residues. The V and J ends lost 0 bases and 0 bases, in that order; junction bases with no gene match: 6. Germline CDR1 reads MGHRA; CDR2 reads YSYEKL. The CDR3 region is CASSQDGQRGNQETQYF. The CDR3 DNA reads TGCGCCAGCAGCCAAGATGGACAGCGGGGGAACCAAGAGACCCAGTACTTC.

Only a few counts were recorded for this clone. This sequence joins TRBV6-1 and TRBJ2-6; 7 nucleotides agree with TRBD1. The CDR3 length is 15 residues. The V segment lost 2 bases and the J segment 2 bases; nucleotides outside the gene matches: 0. From germline, CDR1 is MNHNS and CDR2 SASEGT. The CDR3 here is CASSEQGAGANVLTF. Written as DNA, the CDR3 is TGTGCCAGCAGTGAACAGGGGGCTGGGGCCAACGTCCTGACTTTC.

V usage is TRBV29-1 and J usage is TRBJ1-1; 8 bases are a match to TRBD1. The V and J ends lost 6 bases and 0 bases, in that order; junction bases with no gene match: 3. Germline CDR1 SQVTM, CDR2 ANQGSEA. The CDR3 has 13 residues. The CDR3 loop reads CSVQGALNTEAFF. CDR3 DNA sequence: TGCAGCGTCCAGGGGGCGCTGAACACTGAAGCTTTCTTT.

CDR3 loop: CATSRGPPGGGYTF. The CDR3 DNA reads TGTGCCACCAGCAGAGGCCCCCCCGGGGGTGGCTACACCTTC. The chain is built from TRBV15 and TRBJ1-2, with TRBD1 as a possible D gene (5 bases). The V and J ends lost 1 base and 7 bases respectively, with 13 bases between them. In germline, CDR1 is LNHNV, CDR2 YYDKDF (reference sequence). The CDR3 extends over 14 amino acids.